Listed below are T cell receptor beta chains from one sample, sequenced in a study of blood T cell repertoires in COVID-19. Sequenced by immunoSEQ multiplex PCR; TCRdb stores in-frame clones only, minus some. The sample contains some 140,000 clones, about 73% of which appear only once. Sequenced material: peripheral blood. These receptors were collected from a man at least 80 years old with acute or convalescent COVID-19. Each CDR3 is given with its conserved first and last residue. The order of the fields is J gene, V gene, D gene, clone size, CDR3 DNA, CDR3 protein. A D gene is named only where the DNA matches it firmly. Where a row states a size, it is once, few, many or the class of an expanded clone; other rows omit it.

J gene: TRBJ2-2; V gene: TRBV18; D gene: -; clone size: few; CDR3 DNA: TGTGCCAGCTCACCAGTACAGGGAAACACCGGGGAGCTGTTTTTT; CDR3 protein: CASSPVQGNTGELFF
J gene: TRBJ2-2; V gene: TRBV18; D gene: -; clone size: -; CDR3 DNA: TGTGCCAGCCCCCAGTCCCAGGGGACGAACACCGGGGAGCTGTTTTTT; CDR3 protein: CASPQSQGTNTGELFF
J gene: TRBJ2-7; V gene: TRBV6-2/TRBV6-3; D gene: -; clone size: once; CDR3 DNA: TGTGCCAGCAGTTCTTACCGGGACACCCTCTACGAGCAGTACTTC; CDR3 protein: CASSSYRDTLYEQYF
J gene: TRBJ2-3; V gene: TRBV6-5; D gene: TRBD2; clone size: once; CDR3 DNA: TGTGCCAGCAGTCCGACTAGCGGGGGTGCAGATACGCAGTATTTT; CDR3 protein: CASSPTSGGADTQYF
J gene: TRBJ2-3; V gene: TRBV10-3; D gene: TRBD2; clone size: -; CDR3 DNA: TGTGCCATCAGTAAATCGTTAGCGGGGGCCCCCGACACAGATACGCAGTATTTT; CDR3 protein: CAISKSLAGAPDTDTQYF
J gene: TRBJ2-7; V gene: TRBV19; D gene: TRBD2; clone size: once; CDR3 DNA: TGTGCCAGTAGACCAACTAGCGCCTACCCCTACGAGCAGTACTTC; CDR3 protein: CASRPTSAYPYEQYF
J gene: TRBJ1-2; V gene: TRBV19; D gene: -; clone size: once; CDR3 DNA: TGTGCCAGTAGTATATTTGCGGCTGGCTATGGCTACACCTTC; CDR3 protein: CASSIFAAGYGYTF
J gene: TRBJ2-3; V gene: TRBV18; D gene: TRBD2; clone size: once; CDR3 DNA: TGTGCCAGCTCACCGGGCGGGGGGGCCGTCGCTAGCACAGATACGCAGTATTTT; CDR3 protein: CASSPGGGAVASTDTQYF
J gene: TRBJ2-5; V gene: TRBV10-1; D gene: -; clone size: -; CDR3 DNA: TGCGCCAGCAGTGTAGGGGGTACCAAAGAGACCCAGTACTTC; CDR3 protein: CASSVGGTKETQYF
J gene: TRBJ1-6; V gene: TRBV5-1; D gene: TRBD1; clone size: -; CDR3 DNA: TGCGCCAGCAGCACAGGGGATTTCTCCTATAATTCACCCCTCCACTTT; CDR3 protein: CASSTGDFSYNSPLHF
J gene: TRBJ2-5; V gene: TRBV18; D gene: TRBD2; clone size: -; CDR3 DNA: TGTGCCAGCTCACCACCCGGCGGGGGCCAAGAGACCCAGTACTTC; CDR3 protein: CASSPPGGGQETQYF
J gene: TRBJ2-5; V gene: TRBV6-6; D gene: -; clone size: many; CDR3 DNA: TGTGCCAGCAGTTACGCGGCAGGGGAGTTGGAGACCCAGTACTTC; CDR3 protein: CASSYAAGELETQYF
J gene: TRBJ1-6; V gene: TRBV18; D gene: TRBD1; clone size: many; CDR3 DNA: TGTGCCAGCTCACCAAGGACTGACAGGGCGGCTTCACCCCTCCACTTT; CDR3 protein: CASSPRTDRAASPLHF
J gene: TRBJ1-1; V gene: TRBV11-2; D gene: TRBD1; clone size: -; CDR3 DNA: TGTGCCAGCAGCAAAAGGGGACAGGGATGGACTGAAGCTTTCTTT; CDR3 protein: CASSKRGQGWTEAFF
J gene: TRBJ2-1; V gene: TRBV7-2; D gene: -; clone size: -; CDR3 DNA: TGTGCCAGCAGCTTATCCAGGGCCAACAATGAGCAGTTCTTC; CDR3 protein: CASSLSRANNEQFF
J gene: TRBJ1-2; V gene: TRBV19; D gene: -; clone size: -; CDR3 DNA: TGTGCCAGTAGTATACGTAGACAGCGTAACTATGGCTACACCTTC; CDR3 protein: CASSIRRQRNYGYTF
J gene: TRBJ2-3; V gene: TRBV27; D gene: -; clone size: once; CDR3 DNA: TGTGCCAGCACTGATCCTCTTCAGAGCGAGCAGTATTTT; CDR3 protein: CASTDPLQSEQYF
J gene: TRBJ2-5; V gene: TRBV9; D gene: -; clone size: -; CDR3 DNA: TGTGCCAGCAGCGAGCGGGCCGAAGAGACCCAGTACTTC; CDR3 protein: CASSERAEETQYF
J gene: TRBJ2-3; V gene: TRBV24-1; D gene: TRBD2; clone size: many; CDR3 DNA: TGTGCCACCAGTGACCCGGCCCCTAGCGGGGGCAGGGATACGCAGTATTTT; CDR3 protein: CATSDPAPSGGRDTQYF
J gene: TRBJ2-3; V gene: TRBV2; D gene: TRBD2; clone size: -; CDR3 DNA: TGTGCCAGCAGCCGAGGACTAGCGGTAAGAGGAGATACGCAGTATTTT; CDR3 protein: CASSRGLAVRGDTQYF
J gene: TRBJ2-5; V gene: TRBV11-3; D gene: -; clone size: -; CDR3 DNA: TGTGCCAGCAGCTTAGGAGGCTCACAAGAGACCCAGTACTTC; CDR3 protein: CASSLGGSQETQYF
J gene: TRBJ1-1; V gene: TRBV9; D gene: TRBD1; clone size: -; CDR3 DNA: TGTGCCAGCAGCGTAGGGACAGGGCCGAACACTGAAGCTTTCTTT; CDR3 protein: CASSVGTGPNTEAFF
J gene: TRBJ1-2; V gene: TRBV5-1; D gene: TRBD1; clone size: -; CDR3 DNA: TGCGCCAGCAGCTTAGAGACAGGGTATGGCTACACCTTC; CDR3 protein: CASSLETGYGYTF
J gene: TRBJ1-2; V gene: TRBV29-1; D gene: -; clone size: -; CDR3 DNA: TGCAGCGTTGCGGGTCTCGAGAACTATGGCTACACCTTC; CDR3 protein: CSVAGLENYGYTF
J gene: TRBJ1-6; V gene: TRBV5-1; D gene: TRBD1; clone size: -; CDR3 DNA: TGCGCCAGCAGCCACGGACAGGTTGTTTCGTCCCTCCACTTT; CDR3 protein: CASSHGQVVSSLHF
J gene: TRBJ2-7; V gene: TRBV2; D gene: -; clone size: many; CDR3 DNA: TGTGCCAGCATGAAACAGGGTCCTCAACTCTCCTACGAGCAGTACTTC; CDR3 protein: CASMKQGPQLSYEQYF
J gene: TRBJ1-1; V gene: TRBV2; D gene: -; clone size: -; CDR3 DNA: TGTGCCAGCGCACAGGGATTGGGGCTGGGCGCGGAAGCTTTCTTT; CDR3 protein: CASAQGLGLGAEAFF
J gene: TRBJ2-2; V gene: TRBV30; D gene: -; clone size: -; CDR3 DNA: TGTGCCTGGAGTGTACGGAACAGCATGGAGGCCGGGGAGCTGTTTTTT; CDR3 protein: CAWSVRNSMEAGELFF
J gene: TRBJ2-3; V gene: TRBV9; D gene: TRBD2; clone size: -; CDR3 DNA: TGTGCCAGCAGTTTTAGCGGGGCCGATACGCAGTATTTT; CDR3 protein: CASSFSGADTQYF
J gene: TRBJ2-2; V gene: TRBV6-5; D gene: -; clone size: -; CDR3 DNA: TGTGCCAGCACCATACAGGGTAGGAGCACCGGGGAGCTGTTTTTT; CDR3 protein: CASTIQGRSTGELFF